The 27 T cell receptor beta chains presented below share a single source sample, sequenced in a study of response to subunit inactivated influenza vaccine. TCRdb independently ran MiXCR on the RT-PCR reads; one entry per CDR3 protein. The sample lists 600,000 to 700,000 distinct CDR3 sequences, 12% to 15% occurring once. Specimen: PBMCs from blood, collected 14 to 15 days before vaccination. Every receptor here comes from a man between 50 and 59 years old who received an inactivated influenza vaccine.

This clonotype was counted between two and nine times. The rearrangement uses TRBV20-1 and TRBJ2-7; no clear D. The germline V gene encodes CDR1 DFQATT and CDR2 SNEGSKA (reference sequence). There are 13 residues in the CDR3. V was shortened by 4 bases and J by 0 bases, with 10 bases between the two germline ends. CDR3 loop: CSANGPSSYEQYF. CDR3 bases: TGCAGTGCTAACGGGCCTTCCTCCTACGAGCAGTACTTC.

This clonotype was detected a few times. The DNA of the CDR3 is TGTGCCAGCAGCCAAGAGAGGGGGCTCTTTAATTCACCCCTCCACTTT. Its protein product is CASSQERGLFNSPLHF. This sequence joins TRBV14 and TRBJ1-6; TRBD1 aligns across 7 bases. The CDR3 covers 16 residues. Germline trimming cut 0 bases from V and 6 bases from J; bases unmatched to any gene: 5. The germline gives CDR1 SGHDN, CDR2 FVKESK.

This clonotype turned up a few times. This chain uses TRBV6-5 with TRBJ2-7; maybe TRBD2 (6 bases). Germline V gene data show CDR1 as MNHEY and CDR2 as SVGAGI. V was cut by 0 bases and J by 4 bases, with 10 bases left in between. This CDR3 region has 14 residues. The CDR3 protein is CASSYSRGSYEQYF. The CDR3 bases are TGTGCCAGCAGTTACTCGCGGGGATCATACGAGCAGTACTTC.

This clonotype was counted ten times or more. The chain combines TRBV10-3 with TRBJ2-2; 9 bases match TRBD1. This CDR3 has 15 residues. Germline values: CDR1 ENHRY, CDR2 SYGVKD. After removal of 4 bases from V and 5 bases from J, the junction contained 5 bases not matched to a gene. The CDR3 sequence is CAISGPGTGTGELFF. The DNA of the CDR3 is TGTGCCATCAGTGGTCCCGGGACAGGGACCGGGGAGCTGTTTTTT.

CDR3 sequence: CASSKRQGTYEQYF. CDR3 DNA sequence: TGTGCCAGCAGCAAGAGACAGGGCACCTACGAGCAGTACTTC. The rearrangement links TRBV14 to TRBJ2-7; 7 nucleotides agree with TRBD1. CDR1 SGHDN and CDR2 FVKESK come from the germline V gene. J lost 2 bases, V lost 5 bases, and 6 bases had no gene match. The CDR3 totals 14 residues.

This chain joins TRBV7-9 and TRBJ2-5; D is perhaps TRBD1 (5 bases). The CDR3 runs 14 residues. The V end was cut by 1 base, the J end by 4 bases, with 10 bases between. Per germline, CDR1 SEHNR and CDR2 FQNEAQ (reference sequence). CDR3 loop: CASSLVDSRETQYF. CDR3 nucleotide sequence: TGTGCCAGCAGCTTAGTCGACAGTCGAGAGACCCAGTACTTC.

This clonotype was recorded a few times. This chain connects TRBV5-1 to TRBJ2-1, with a weak D call TRBD2 (7 bases). V lost 2 bases and J 8 bases, leaving 17 bases between the germline ends. The CDR3 is made up of 15 amino acids. Germline lookup yields CDR1 SGHRS and CDR2 YFSETQ. The CDR3 DNA follows: TGCGCCAGCAGCTTCGGGGGGACAATCGGGGATGAGCAGTTCTTC. Residues: CASSFGGTIGDEQFF.

The genes are TRBV15 and TRBJ2-1; 8 nucleotides match TRBD2. The CDR3 is made up of 16 amino acids. J gave up 6 bases and V 3 bases, and 10 bases lay outside the gene matches. Germline CDR1 is LNHNV and CDR2 is YYDKDF (reference sequence). This CDR3 is CATSRAGGAKLNEQFF. The CDR3 DNA sequence: TGTGCCACCAGCAGGGCCGGGGGGGCGAAACTCAATGAGCAGTTCTTC.

The V call is TRBV7-6, the J call TRBJ1-2; D is perhaps TRBD1 (5 bases). The length of the CDR3 is 13 residues. V lost 5 bases and J lost 8, with 15 bases in between. CDR1 and CDR2 from the germline V gene are SGHVS and FNYEAQ. The CDR3 DNA reads TGTGCCAGCAGCCCCGGGGGGGTTCGCGGCTACACCTTC. As protein: CASSPGGVRGYTF.

This clonotype was detected a few times. The genes are TRBV4-1 and TRBJ2-5, with D tentatively TRBD2 (6 bases). Deletions cut 3 bases from V and 4 bases from J, with 21 bases between. The germline gives CDR1 MGHRA, CDR2 YSYEKL. CDR3 length: 17 residues. The CDR3 region is CASSHSRGEVGRETQYF. CDR3 sequence (DNA): TGCGCCAGCAGCCACTCCCGCGGGGAAGTCGGTCGAGAGACCCAGTACTTC.

V gene TRBV18 combines with J gene TRBJ2-7; D may be TRBD2 (5 bases). CDR1 KGHSH and CDR2 LQKENI come from the germline V gene. This CDR3 has 14 residues. Trimming removed 2 bases at V and 3 bases at J, with 11 bases between. The CDR3 DNA reads as TGTGCCAGCTCACCAGGTGACTACTTCTACGAGCAGTACTTC. Protein: CASSPGDYFYEQYF. Full variable domain (remainder filled in from reference TRBV18 and TRBJ2-7): NAGVMQNPRHLVRRRGQEARLRCSPMKGHSHVYWYRQLPEEGLKFMVYLQKENIIDESGMPKERFSAEFPKEGPSILRIQQVVRGDSAAYFCASSPGDYFYEQYFGPGTRLTVT.

This clonotype showed up many times. Here the CDR3 DNA reads TGCGCCAGCAGCCAAGATCGTATCAGTACAGAGACCCAGTACTTC. Its translation: CASSQDRISTETQYF. The rearrangement links TRBV4-3 to TRBJ2-5; D not resolved. V was cut by 0 bases and J by 4 bases, with 12 bases left in between. Germline-derived CDR1 and CDR2 are LGHNA and YSLEER. CDR3 length: 15 residues.

The chain is built from TRBV5-1 and TRBJ2-5; 7 bases agree with TRBD2. The CDR3 is 14 amino acids. The V segment lost 1 base and the J segment 3 bases; nucleotides outside the gene matches: 3. From germline, CDR1 is SGHRS and CDR2 YFSETQ. In DNA, the CDR3 is TGCGCCAGCAGCTTGTGGGACTACAAAGAGACCCAGTACTTC. Translation: CASSLWDYKETQYF.

This chain joins TRBV20-1 and TRBJ1-3; TRBD1 is a possible D gene (5 bases). Trimming stripped 6 bases from V and 3 bases from J, with 18 bases between. The CDR3 is made up of 15 amino acids. The germline V gene encodes CDR1 DFQATT and CDR2 SNEGSKA (reference sequence). The CDR3 DNA reads as TGCAGTGCCCCGATGGGGGGTTTTATTGGAAACACCATATATTTT. This translates into CSAPMGGFIGNTIYF.

The chain employs TRBV20-1 and TRBJ2-1, with TRBD2 matching 10 bases. Germline CDR1 reads DFQATT; CDR2 reads SNEGSKA (reference sequence). The CDR3 covers 17 residues. J gave up 4 bases and V 0 bases, and 9 bases lay outside the gene matches. In DNA form, the CDR3 reads TGCAGTGCTAGAGATCCCAGCGGGAGGGAGGGTTACAATGAGCAGTTCTTC. This sequence encodes CSARDPSGREGYNEQFF.

This clonotype has ten or more counts. The chain joins TRBV28 to TRBJ2-7; tentatively, D is TRBD1 (6 bases). CDR1 and CDR2 from the germline V gene are MDHEN and SYDVKM. The CDR3 has 17 amino acids. The V end was cut by 3 bases, the J end by 0 bases, with 18 bases between. CDR3 region: CASSFPLDRRFSYEQYF. CDR3 DNA: TGTGCCAGCAGTTTTCCCCTAGACAGGAGGTTCTCCTACGAGCAGTACTTC.

This clonotype was recorded a few times. The chain combines TRBV11-1 with TRBJ2-6, with D unresolved. V was pared by 5 bases and J by 4 bases, with 15 bases between. This CDR3 has 16 residues. CDR1 is SGHAT and CDR2 is FQDESV in the germline V gene (reference sequence). CDR3 region: CASSPIGISGANVLTF. CDR3 nucleotide sequence: TGTGCCAGCAGCCCGATCGGTATTTCCGGGGCCAACGTCCTGACTTTC.

This clonotype was seen only a few times. This chain links TRBV28 with TRBJ2-7; the D is unclear. CDR3 length: 11 residues. Germline CDR1 reads MDHEN; CDR2 reads SYDVKM. Trimming shortened V by 6 bases and J by 11 bases, and 14 bases separated the two germline ends. The CDR3 loop reads CASSHTHPKYF. CDR3 DNA: TGTGCCAGCAGCCACACTCACCCCAAGTACTTC.

This clonotype has just a few counts. The rearrangement uses TRBV25-1 and TRBJ1-1; a possible D gene is TRBD1 (5 bases). The CDR3 has 13 residues. Trimming left V 7 bases short and J 4 bases short, with 13 bases between. Germline V lookup: CDR1 MGHDK, CDR2 SYGVNS. This CDR3 is CASTREVGTEAFF. CDR3 bases: TGTGCCAGCACCAGGGAAGTCGGCACTGAAGCTTTCTTT.

DNA for the CDR3: TGCAGTGCGCCGGGGGTGCGGGATCATAATGAGCAGTTCTTC. It encodes CSAPGVRDHNEQFF. The chain employs TRBV20-1 and TRBJ2-1, with D possibly matching TRBD2 (6 bases). CDR3 length: 14 amino acids. The germline gives CDR1 DFQATT, CDR2 SNEGSKA (reference sequence). V was cut by 6 bases and J by 7 bases, with 19 bases left in between.

With respect to this clonotype: One end of the junction fails to match germline, which may point to a read error. This chain uses TRBV20-1 with TRBJ2-7, with TRBD1 as a possible D gene (5 bases). CDR3 length equals 13 residues. CDR1 and CDR2 from the germline V gene are DFQATT and SNEGSKA (reference sequence). The CDR3 sequence is CSASSGADPTTNF. The CDR3, as DNA: TGCAGTGCTAGTTCTGGGGCGGACCCGACAACAAACTTC.

This clonotype was counted between two and nine times. This chain uses TRBV27 with TRBJ1-2, with D perhaps matching TRBD1 (5 bases). Germline V gene data show CDR1 as MNHEY and CDR2 as SMNVEV (reference sequence). V lost 0 bases to trimming and J lost 4 bases, with 12 bases between them. The CDR3 extends over 15 amino acids. The CDR3 nucleotides are TGTGCCAGCAGTTTATCGAGCAGGGTGGGCTATGGCTACACCTTC. Translated, it gives CASSLSSRVGYGYTF.

The CDR3, as DNA: TGTGCCAGCAGTTCGACAGGGGGTTTTAATTCACCCCTCCACTTT. Amino acid sequence: CASSSTGGFNSPLHF. This chain links TRBV2 with TRBJ1-6, with 9 bases matching TRBD1. The CDR3 loop spans 15 amino acids. Unmatched junction bases numbered 5, after V lost 5 bases and J lost 6 bases. The V gene's germline CDR1 is SNHLY and CDR2 FYNNEI.

The V and J genes are TRBV4-1 and TRBJ2-7, with D possibly matching TRBD2 (6 bases). Germline V gives CDR1 MGHRA, CDR2 YSYEKL. CDR3 length equals 13 residues. V was clipped by 1 base and J by 7 bases, with 11 bases between them. The CDR3 sequence: CASSQVLRDEQYF. CDR3 nucleotides: TGCGCCAGCAGCCAAGTTTTGCGGGATGAGCAGTACTTC.

The table lists this clonotype with a few counts. V usage is TRBV5-1 and J usage is TRBJ2-1; tentatively, D is TRBD2 (6 bases). Trimming removed 3 bases from V and 2 bases from J, with 15 bases in between. This CDR3 region has 16 residues. CDR1 is SGHRS and CDR2 is YFSETQ in the germline V gene. CDR3 DNA sequence: TGCGCCAGCAGCTCGGGACTCGCTCTCCCCTACAATGAGCAGTTCTTC. It yields the protein CASSSGLALPYNEQFF. Combining the CDR3 with reference TRBV5-1 and TRBJ2-1 gives the whole variable domain KAGVTQTPRYLIKTRGQQVTLSCSPISGHRSVSWYQQTPGQGLQFLFEYFSETQRNKGNFPGRFSGRQFSNSRSEMNVSTLELGDSALYLCASSSGLALPYNEQFFGPGTRLTVL.

The V call is TRBV4-3, the J call TRBJ1-5, with D hard to call. The V end lost 5 bases, the J end lost 5 bases, and 16 bases lay between the germline ends. Germline loops: CDR1 LGHNA, CDR2 YSLEER. This CDR3 comprises 15 residues. This chain's CDR3 is CASSSTCRVDQPQHF. The CDR3 region has the DNA TGCGCCAGCAGCTCAACATGCCGGGTTGATCAGCCCCAGCATTTT.

This clonotype occurred a few times. V is TRBV5-1 and J is TRBJ2-2, with D perhaps being TRBD1 or TRBD2 (5 bases each). The CDR3 totals 17 residues. From germline, CDR1 is SGHRS and CDR2 YFSETQ. V lost 3 bases to trimming and J lost 5 bases, with 20 bases between them. CDR3 nucleotide sequence: TGCGCCAGCAGCTCGGGACCCCAGCTTAAGGGGACCGGGGAGCTGTTTTTT. Encoded protein: CASSSGPQLKGTGELFF.